This T cell receptor (beta chain) appears in the sequencing data of a study of cytomegalovirus exposure and HLA in healthy donors. Whole-study findings and limits: The authors confirmed in vitro that a few CMV-associated chains were specific for CMV antigens. Accurate prediction of most subjects' HLA-A and HLA-B alleles from TCR beta sequences was reported.

It was with 60 Vbeta and 13 Jbeta primers that the PCR ran. Assay: immunoSEQ multiplex PCR; the TCRdb copy retains only in-frame clones and omits some. The sample consists of 110,000 or so clones, less than 85% of them appearing once. Note on this clone: Its antigen is not identified.

The receptor's source is a man aged 50-60 years in good health and CMV-seropositive. Sequencing input: PBMCs.

CDR3 amino acids: CSVVDLTGETQYF. The CDR3, as DNA: TGCAGCGTTGTGGATCTTACAGGGGAGACCCAGTACTTC. The rearrangement uses TRBV29-1 and TRBJ2-5, with D maybe TRBD1 (6 bases). The CDR3 sequence is 13 residues long. CDR1 is SQVTM, CDR2 ANQGSEA, per germline. V lost 4 bases, J lost 5 bases, and 14 bases lay in between.